This T cell receptor beta chain originates from a study of T-cell reconstitution after alpha-beta-depleted transplantation in children. Study-level findings and limits: T-cell counts and diversity at one year post-transplant came mainly from newly produced T cells. From surviving recipient T cells and thymic progenitors came the high day-60 TCRbeta diversity observed in some patients.

This clonotype was detected many times. Its antigen is undetermined. Preparation of the TCRbeta library involved a method that used unique molecular identifiers. TCRdb itself ran the PCR reads through MiXCR, one entry per CDR3 protein. The table has fewer than 250,000 distinct CDR3 sequences, 6.5% to 10% seen once. In germline, CDR1 is PRHDT, CDR2 FYEKMQ (reference sequence). CDR3 length equals 14 residues. V was pared by 5 bases and J by 0 bases, with 10 bases between. This receptor was taken from a male patient between 5 and 17 years old who had a stem cell transplant for acute lymphoblastic leukemia, so the T cells may come from the graft donor. This sample comprised PBMCs, mostly from graft donor cells, obtained 180 days after TCRalphabeta/CD19-depleted stem cell transplant. This rearrangement joins TRBV13 to TRBJ2-5; the D gene is possibly TRBD1 (5 bases). CDR3 protein: CASSPSDNQETQYF. The CDR3 DNA reads TGTGCCAGCAGCCCCTCGGACAACCAAGAGACCCAGTACTTC.